This T cell receptor beta chain was documented in a study of vaccination and CD4 T cells after COVID-19. Overall study context: After nasal swab PCR-confirmed SARS-CoV-2, under 10 convalescents had mild disease and one severe. The study enrolled six male and four female convalescents, two of whom were Hispanic. Overlapping spike peptides of SARS-CoV-2, HCoV-NL63, HCoV-OC43 and HCoV-229E stimulated the cells.

Cultured CD4+ T cell DNA underwent sequencing with the Oncomine TCR Beta short-read assay. The genomic DNA was obtained from cultured CD4+ T cells by extraction with the QIAamp micro DNA kit. Using its own MiXCR run on the PCR reads, TCRdb lists one record per CDR3 protein. The data contain more than 13,000 distinct CDR3 sequences, roughly 62% of them singletons. With regard to this clonotype: Its antigen remains unidentified.

Stated treatment: approximately 9-day PBMC culture with coronavirus spike peptide pools or control peptides (ViraFEST assay). The CDR3 is made up of 19 amino acids. The V and J ends lost 0 bases and 1 base respectively, with 21 bases between them. From germline, CDR1 is MGHRA and CDR2 YSYEKL. This receptor was obtained from a human donor who had recovered from COVID-19. The chain is built from TRBV4-1 and TRBJ2-5; the D gene could be TRBD1 or TRBD2 (7 bases each). Specimen: CD4+ T cells from blood, cultured in vitro. CDR3 DNA: TGCGCCAGCAGCCAAGATCCCGGGGGGCGCAGGGGGGGCCAAGAGACCCAGTACTTC. Residues: CASSQDPGGRRGGQETQYF.